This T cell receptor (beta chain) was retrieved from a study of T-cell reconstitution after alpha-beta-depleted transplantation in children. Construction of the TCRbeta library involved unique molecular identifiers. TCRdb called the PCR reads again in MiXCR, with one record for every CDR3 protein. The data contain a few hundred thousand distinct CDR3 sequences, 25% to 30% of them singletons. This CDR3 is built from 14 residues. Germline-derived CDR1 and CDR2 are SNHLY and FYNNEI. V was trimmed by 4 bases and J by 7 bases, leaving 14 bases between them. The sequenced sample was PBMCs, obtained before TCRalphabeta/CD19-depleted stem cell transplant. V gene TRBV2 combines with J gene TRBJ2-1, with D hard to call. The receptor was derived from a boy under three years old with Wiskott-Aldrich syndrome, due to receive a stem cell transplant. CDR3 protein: CASSALGLGNEQFF. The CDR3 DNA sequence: TGTGCCAGCAGTGCCCTAGGTCTTGGAAATGAGCAGTTCTTC.